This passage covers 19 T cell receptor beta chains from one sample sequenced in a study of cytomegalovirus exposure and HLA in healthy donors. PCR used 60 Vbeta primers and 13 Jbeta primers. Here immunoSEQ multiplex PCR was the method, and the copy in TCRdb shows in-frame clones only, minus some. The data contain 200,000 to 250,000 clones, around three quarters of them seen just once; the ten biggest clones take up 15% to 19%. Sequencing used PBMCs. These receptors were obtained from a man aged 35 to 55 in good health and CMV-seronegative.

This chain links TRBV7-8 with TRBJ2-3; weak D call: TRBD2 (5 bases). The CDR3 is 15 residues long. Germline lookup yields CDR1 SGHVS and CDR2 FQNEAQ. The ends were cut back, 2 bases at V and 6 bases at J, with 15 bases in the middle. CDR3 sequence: CASSLLASRVDTQYF. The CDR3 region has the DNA TGTGCCAGCAGCTTACTGGCTAGCCGGGTTGATACGCAGTATTTT.

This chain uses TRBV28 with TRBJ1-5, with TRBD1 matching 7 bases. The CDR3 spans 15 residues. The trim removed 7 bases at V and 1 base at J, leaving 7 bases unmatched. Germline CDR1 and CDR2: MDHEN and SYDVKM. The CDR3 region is CASTDQGESNQPQHF. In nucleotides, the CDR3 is TGTGCCAGCACCGACCAGGGGGAAAGCAATCAGCCCCAGCATTTT.

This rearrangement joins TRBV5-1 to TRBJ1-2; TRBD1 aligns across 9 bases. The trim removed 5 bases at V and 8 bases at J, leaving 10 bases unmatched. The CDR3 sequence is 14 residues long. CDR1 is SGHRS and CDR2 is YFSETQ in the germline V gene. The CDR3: CASREYTGGEGYTF. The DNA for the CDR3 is TGCGCCAGCAGAGAGTATACAGGGGGCGAGGGCTACACCTTC.

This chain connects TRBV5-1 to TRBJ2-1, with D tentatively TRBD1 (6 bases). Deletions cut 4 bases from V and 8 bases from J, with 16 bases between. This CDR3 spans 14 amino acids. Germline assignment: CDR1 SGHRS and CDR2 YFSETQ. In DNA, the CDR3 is TGCGCCAGCAGCCCGATACAGGGTTTCGATGAGCAGTTCTTC. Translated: CASSPIQGFDEQFF.

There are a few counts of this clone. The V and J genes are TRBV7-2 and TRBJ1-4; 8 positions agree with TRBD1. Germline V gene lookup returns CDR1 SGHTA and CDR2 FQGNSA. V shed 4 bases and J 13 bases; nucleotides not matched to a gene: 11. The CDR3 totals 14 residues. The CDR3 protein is CASSSQSQGARLFF. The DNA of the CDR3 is TGTGCCAGCAGCTCCCAGTCCCAGGGGGCGAGACTGTTTTTT.

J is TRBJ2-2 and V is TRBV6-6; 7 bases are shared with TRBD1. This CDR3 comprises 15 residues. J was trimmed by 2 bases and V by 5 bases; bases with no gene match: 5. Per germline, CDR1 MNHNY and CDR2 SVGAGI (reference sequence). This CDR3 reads CASSTGTANTGELFF. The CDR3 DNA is TGTGCCAGCAGTACCGGGACAGCCAACACCGGGGAGCTGTTTTTT.

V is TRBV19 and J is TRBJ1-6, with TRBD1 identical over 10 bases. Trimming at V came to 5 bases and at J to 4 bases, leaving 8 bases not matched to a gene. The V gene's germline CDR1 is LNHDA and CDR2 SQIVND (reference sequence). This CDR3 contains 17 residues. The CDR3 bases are TGTGCCAGTAGTTCGACCGGGACAGGGGATTATAATTCACCCCTCCACTTT. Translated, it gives CASSSTGTGDYNSPLHF.

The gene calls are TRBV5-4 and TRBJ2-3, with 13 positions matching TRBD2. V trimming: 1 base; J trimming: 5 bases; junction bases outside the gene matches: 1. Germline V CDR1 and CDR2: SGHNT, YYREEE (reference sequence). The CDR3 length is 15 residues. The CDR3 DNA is TGTGCCAGCAGCTTGACTAGCGGGGGGGTAGATACGCAGTATTTT. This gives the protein CASSLTSGGVDTQYF. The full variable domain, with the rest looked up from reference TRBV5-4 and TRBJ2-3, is ETGVTQSPTHLIKTRGQQVTLRCSSQSGHNTVSWYQQALGQGPQFIFQYYREEENGRGNFPPRFSGLQFPNYSSELNVNALELDDSALYLCASSLTSGGVDTQYFGPGTRLTVL.

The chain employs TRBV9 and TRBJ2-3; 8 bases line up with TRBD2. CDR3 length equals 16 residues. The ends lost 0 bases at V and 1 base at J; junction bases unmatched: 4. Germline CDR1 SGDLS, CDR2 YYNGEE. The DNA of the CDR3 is TGTGCCAGCAGCGTAGCAGCGGGAGAGGGCACAGATACGCAGTATTTT. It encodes CASSVAAGEGTDTQYF.

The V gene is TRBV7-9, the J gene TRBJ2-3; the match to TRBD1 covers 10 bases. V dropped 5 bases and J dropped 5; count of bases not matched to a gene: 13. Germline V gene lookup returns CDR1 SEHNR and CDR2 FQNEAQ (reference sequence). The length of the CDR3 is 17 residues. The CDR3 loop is CASSPRPGQGRGDTQYF. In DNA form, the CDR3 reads TGTGCCAGCAGCCCCCGCCCGGGACAGGGGAGGGGAGATACGCAGTATTTT.

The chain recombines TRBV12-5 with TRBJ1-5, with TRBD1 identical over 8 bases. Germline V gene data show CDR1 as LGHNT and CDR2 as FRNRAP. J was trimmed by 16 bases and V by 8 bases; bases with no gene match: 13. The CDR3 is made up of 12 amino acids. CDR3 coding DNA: TGTGCTAGTTGGATTTCGGACAGGGACGTACATTTT. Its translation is CASWISDRDVHF.

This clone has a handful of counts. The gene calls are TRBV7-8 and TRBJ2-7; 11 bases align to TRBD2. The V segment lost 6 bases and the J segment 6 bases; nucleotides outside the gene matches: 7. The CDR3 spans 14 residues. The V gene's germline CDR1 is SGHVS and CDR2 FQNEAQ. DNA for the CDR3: TGTGCCAGCAGAAGGTCCGGGACTAGCGGCGAGCAGTACTTC. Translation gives CASRRSGTSGEQYF.

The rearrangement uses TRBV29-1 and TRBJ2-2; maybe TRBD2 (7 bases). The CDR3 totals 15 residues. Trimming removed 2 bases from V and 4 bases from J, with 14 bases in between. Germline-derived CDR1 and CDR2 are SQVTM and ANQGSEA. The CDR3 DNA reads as TGCAGCGTTGAACGACCGGGGGGCATCACCGGGGAGCTGTTTTTT. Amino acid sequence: CSVERPGGITGELFF.

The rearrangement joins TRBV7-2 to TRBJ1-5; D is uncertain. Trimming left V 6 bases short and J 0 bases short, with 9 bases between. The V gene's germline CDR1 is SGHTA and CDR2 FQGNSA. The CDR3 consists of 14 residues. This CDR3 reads CASRPHNSNQPQHF. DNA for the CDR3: TGTGCCAGCAGACCTCACAATAGCAATCAGCCCCAGCATTTT.

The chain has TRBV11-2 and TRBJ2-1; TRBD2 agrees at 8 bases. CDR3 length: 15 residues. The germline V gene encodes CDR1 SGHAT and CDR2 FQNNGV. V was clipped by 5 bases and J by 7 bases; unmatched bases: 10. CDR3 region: CASSGPPTGGNEQFF. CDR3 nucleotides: TGTGCCAGCAGCGGCCCCCCGACGGGGGGGAATGAGCAGTTCTTC. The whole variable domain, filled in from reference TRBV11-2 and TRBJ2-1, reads EAGVAQSPRYKIIEKRQSVAFWCNPISGHATLYWYQQILGQGPKLLIQFQNNGVVDDSQLPKDRFSAERLKGVDSTLKIQPAKLEDSAVYLCASSGPPTGGNEQFFGPGTRLTVL.

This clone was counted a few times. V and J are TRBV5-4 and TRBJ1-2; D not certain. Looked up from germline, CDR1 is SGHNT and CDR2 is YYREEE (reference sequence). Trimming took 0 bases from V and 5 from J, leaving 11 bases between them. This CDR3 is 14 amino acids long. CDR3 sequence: CASSLALTEYGYTF. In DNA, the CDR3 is TGTGCCAGCAGCTTGGCCCTTACAGAATATGGCTACACCTTC.

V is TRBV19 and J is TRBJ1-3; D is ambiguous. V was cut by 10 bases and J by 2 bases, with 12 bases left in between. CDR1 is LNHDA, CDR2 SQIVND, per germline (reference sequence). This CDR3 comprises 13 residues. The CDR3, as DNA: TGTGCCACCGAACGTAGTCCTGGAAACACCATATATTTT. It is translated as CATERSPGNTIYF.

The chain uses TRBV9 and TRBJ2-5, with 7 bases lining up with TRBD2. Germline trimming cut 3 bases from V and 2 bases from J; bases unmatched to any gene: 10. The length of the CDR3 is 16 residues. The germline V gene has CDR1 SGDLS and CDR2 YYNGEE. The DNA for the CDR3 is TGTGCCAGCAGCGAGCGGGGAACTAACCCACAAGAGACCCAGTACTTC. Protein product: CASSERGTNPQETQYF.

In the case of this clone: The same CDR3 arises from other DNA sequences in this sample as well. The CDR3 reads CASSPKRTASLYEQYF. The DNA of the CDR3 is TGTGCCAGCAGCCCAAAAAGGACAGCTTCTCTTTACGAGCAGTACTTC. This chain uses TRBV27 with TRBJ2-7; weak D call: TRBD1 (6 bases). V lost 6 bases and J lost 4, with 22 bases in between. CDR1 is MNHEY, CDR2 SMNVEV, per germline (reference sequence). The CDR3 contains 16 residues.